This TCR beta chain was recorded in a study of T-cell memory formation after mild COVID-19. The CDR3 runs to 14 residues. The germline CDR1 and CDR2 sequences are GTSNPN and SVGIG (reference sequence). Study findings and constraints: Pre-infection memory harbored some responding clones, suggesting cross-reactive memory joined.

This clonotype was detected many times. Its antigen is undetermined. A read error may account for a junction end that differs from germline. Using its own MiXCR run on the 5' RACE reads, TCRdb lists one record per CDR3 protein. The data contain hundreds of thousands of distinct CDR3 sequences, roughly 18% of them singletons. The chain couples TRBV30 to TRBJ1-1, with a possible D match to TRBD1 (5 bases). Sequences were obtained from PBMCs or a T cell subset sorted from them (not recorded which). The sequence derives from an adult woman who had mild COVID-19 (a few samples of this study predate the infection). Cell type and time point are not known. The CDR3 region has the DNA TGTGCCCGGAGGGATTATGGGGCGGGCACTGAAGCTTTCTTT. It encodes CARRDYGAGTEAFF.